The entry that follows covers one TCR beta chain sequence. The data were taken from a study of blood T cell repertoires in COVID-19. Trimming cost V 3 bases and J 7 bases; bases outside gene matches: 9. Germline V CDR1 and CDR2: DFQATT, SNEGSKA (reference sequence). This CDR3 comprises 13 residues. This table comes from immunoSEQ multiplex PCR, and its TCRdb copy is limited to in-frame clones, with some not included. The sample carries about 190,000 clones, 84% recorded once. The sequence came from a woman aged 70-85 years with active or convalescent COVID-19. The sequencing sample was made of peripheral blood. The rearrangement links TRBV20-1 to TRBJ2-7, with 7 bases aligning to TRBD2. The DNA for the CDR3 is TGCAGTGCTAGTTTTGCGGGAGAGGATGAGCAGTACTTC. Residues: CSASFAGEDEQYF.